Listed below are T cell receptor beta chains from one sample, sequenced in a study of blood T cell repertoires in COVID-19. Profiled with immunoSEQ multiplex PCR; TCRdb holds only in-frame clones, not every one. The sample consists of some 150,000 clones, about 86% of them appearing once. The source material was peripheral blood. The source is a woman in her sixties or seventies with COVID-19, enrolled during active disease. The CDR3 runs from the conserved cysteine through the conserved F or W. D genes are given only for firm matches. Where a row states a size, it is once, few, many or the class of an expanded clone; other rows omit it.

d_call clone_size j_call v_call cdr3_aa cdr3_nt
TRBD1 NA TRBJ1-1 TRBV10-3 CAIRDRGAGTEAFF TGTGCCATCAGAGACAGGGGTGCGGGCACTGAAGCTTTCTTT
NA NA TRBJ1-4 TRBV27 CASTSGFNEKLFF TGTGCCAGCACCTCCGGGTTCAATGAAAAACTGTTTTTT
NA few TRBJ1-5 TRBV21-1 CASSKGHDSNQPQHF TGTGCCAGCAGCAAAGGACATGATAGCAATCAGCCCCAGCATTTT
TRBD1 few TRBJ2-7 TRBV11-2 CASSLAGTGTGSSYEQYF TGTGCCAGCAGCTTAGCGGGCACCGGGACAGGGAGCTCCTACGAGCAGTACTTC
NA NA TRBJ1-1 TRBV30 CAWEQVNTEAFF TGTGCCTGGGAACAGGTGAACACTGAAGCTTTCTTT
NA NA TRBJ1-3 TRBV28 CASSLRTVGGNTIYF TGTGCCAGCAGTTTAAGGACAGTCGGGGGAAACACCATATATTTT
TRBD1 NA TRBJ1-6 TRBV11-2 CASSPRQGNSPLHF TGTGCCAGCAGCCCTCGACAGGGTAATTCACCCCTCCACTTT
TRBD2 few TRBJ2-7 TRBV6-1 CASSEMGGAYEQYF TGTGCCAGCAGTGAAATGGGGGGGGCCTACGAGCAGTACTTC
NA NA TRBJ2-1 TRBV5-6 CASSLAAGNNEQFF TGTGCCAGCAGCTTGGCGGCAGGAAACAATGAGCAGTTCTTC
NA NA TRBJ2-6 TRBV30 CAWSVSAEGRPGANVLTF TGTGCCTGGAGTGTATCAGCAGAAGGGAGACCTGGGGCCAACGTCCTGACTTTC